This paragraph covers one TCR beta chain sequence. Its antigen is unknown. No much larger clone is present one base from it, and per-base qualities are unavailable. The CDR3 runs 13 residues from the cysteine to the phenylalanine. The entry retains the CDR3 DNA only, 39 bases that are in frame from base 1. The germline V gene supplies CDR1 SGHAT and CDR2 FQNNGV. Cut back by 0 bases and 3 bases, the V and J ends lie 5 bases apart. The entry originates in a study of blood T cell repertoires in COVID-19 (dated by TCRdb to about 2020). Regarding the complete study: Samples from collaborators originated in the United States, Italy and Spain and spanned both the acute and convalescent phases of COVID-19. HLA class I and class II types, where available, came from metadata supplied by the sample provider rather than from assay-based typing. The sample metadata nearly always contained a de-identified subject ID, COVID-19 status, age in years and sex. The prospective study material was composed of cDNA or gDNA derived from T cells, B-cell-depleted T cells, or PBMCs. The repertoires were released in a freely available public database meant as a resource for research on the immune response to SARS-CoV-2. The samples were drawn from two sources: the first 160 participants of the ongoing ImmuneRACE study, and 1,200 or so subjects contributed by 6 global collaborators. The dataset comprised deeply sampled blood TCRbeta repertoires from subjects exposed to, actively infected with, or recovered from COVID-19. General findings and caveats noted by the study authors: The quantity of clinical and demographic metadata differed by source and by participant and was supplied without curation.

TCRbeta CDR3 regions were amplified from genomic DNA using the immunoSEQ Assay, a bias-controlled multiplex PCR. As for how the authors treated the data: Within the assay, amplification of reference gene primers was used to estimate how many nucleated cells each sample contained. Sequence reads were collapsed and filtered to measure the absolute abundance of every unique TCRbeta CDR3 rearrangement. Productive Simpson clonality was computed per sample as the square root of Simpson's diversity index over productive rearrangements. In its TCRdb copy, this immuneACCESS table keeps in-frame sequences only and misses some clones. Where compared with another copy, unresolved V genes explain less than half of these, and the others have no known cause. That table is the source of V, J and clone size, and D and trimming were worked out from the DNA. This sample holds approximately 230,000 clones; more than 80% were observed only once. Approximately 2.1% of the sample rests with the top ten.

A second Seattle source provided samples from volunteer blood donors who had recovered from COVID-19. Collaborating institutions collected whole blood in K2EDTA tubes following their own protocols. For TCRbeta analysis, collaborators shipped samples as frozen whole blood, isolated PBMCs, or DNA extracted from either of those sample types. The sample consisted of peripheral blood. The rearrangement joined TRBV11-2 to TRBJ1-2; no D gene can be assigned with confidence. The sequence was obtained from a man aged 25-40 years who had recovered from COVID-19. The CDR3 amino acid sequence is: CASSLDGDYGYTF. The DNA reads TGTGCCAGCAGCTTAGACGGAGACTATGGCTACACCTTC.